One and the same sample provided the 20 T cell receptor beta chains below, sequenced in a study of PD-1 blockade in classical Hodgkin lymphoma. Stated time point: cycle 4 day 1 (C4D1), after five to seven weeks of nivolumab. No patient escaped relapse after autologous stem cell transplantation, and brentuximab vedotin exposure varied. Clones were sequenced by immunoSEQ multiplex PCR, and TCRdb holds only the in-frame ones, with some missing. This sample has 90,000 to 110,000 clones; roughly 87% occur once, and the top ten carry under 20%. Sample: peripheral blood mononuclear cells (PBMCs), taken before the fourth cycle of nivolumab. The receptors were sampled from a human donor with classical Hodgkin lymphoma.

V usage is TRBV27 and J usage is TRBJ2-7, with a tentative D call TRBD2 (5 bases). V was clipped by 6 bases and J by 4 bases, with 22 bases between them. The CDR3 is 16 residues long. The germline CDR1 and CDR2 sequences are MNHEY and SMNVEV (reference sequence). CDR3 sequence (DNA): TGTGCCAGCAGACTACACGAACGGGGAGCTGAGTACGAGCAGTACTTC. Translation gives CASRLHERGAEYEQYF.

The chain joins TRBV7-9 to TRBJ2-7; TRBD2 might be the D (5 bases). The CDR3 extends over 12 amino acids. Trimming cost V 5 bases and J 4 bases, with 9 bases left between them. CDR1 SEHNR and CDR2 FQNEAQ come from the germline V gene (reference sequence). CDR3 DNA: TGTGCCAGCAGCATCGGACTGTACGAGCAGTACTTC. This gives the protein CASSIGLYEQYF. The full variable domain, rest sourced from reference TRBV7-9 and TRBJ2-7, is DTGVSQNPRHKITKRGQNVTFRCDPISEHNRLYWYRQTLGQGPEFLTYFQNEAQLEKSRLLSDRFSAERPKGSFSTLEIQRTEQGDSAMYLCASSIGLYEQYFGPGTRLTVT.

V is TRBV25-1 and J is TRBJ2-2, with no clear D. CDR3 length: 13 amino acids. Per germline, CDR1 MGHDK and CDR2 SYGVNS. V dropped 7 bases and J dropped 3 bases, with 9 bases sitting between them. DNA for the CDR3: TGTGCCAGCAAGGAGCTATACACCGGGGAGCTGTTTTTT. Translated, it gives CASKELYTGELFF.

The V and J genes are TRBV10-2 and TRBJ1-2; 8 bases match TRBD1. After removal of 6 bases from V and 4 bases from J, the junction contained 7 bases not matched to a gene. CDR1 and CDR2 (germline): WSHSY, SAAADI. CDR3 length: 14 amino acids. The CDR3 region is CASRELQGGYGYTF. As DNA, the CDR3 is TGCGCCAGCAGAGAACTACAGGGGGGCTATGGCTACACCTTC.

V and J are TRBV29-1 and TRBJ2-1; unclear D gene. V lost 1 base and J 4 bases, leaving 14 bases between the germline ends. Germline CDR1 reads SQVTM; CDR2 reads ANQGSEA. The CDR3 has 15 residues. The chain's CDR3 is CSVEGASPNYNEQFF. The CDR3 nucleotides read TGCAGCGTTGAAGGGGCCAGCCCAAATTACAATGAGCAGTTCTTC.

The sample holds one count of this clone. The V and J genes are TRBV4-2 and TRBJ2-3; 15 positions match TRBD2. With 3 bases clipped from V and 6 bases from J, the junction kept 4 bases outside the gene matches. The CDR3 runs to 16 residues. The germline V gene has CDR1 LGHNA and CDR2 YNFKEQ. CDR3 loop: CASSHKGTSGGDTQYF. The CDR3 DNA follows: TGTGCCAGCAGCCACAAAGGGACTAGCGGGGGGGATACGCAGTATTTT.

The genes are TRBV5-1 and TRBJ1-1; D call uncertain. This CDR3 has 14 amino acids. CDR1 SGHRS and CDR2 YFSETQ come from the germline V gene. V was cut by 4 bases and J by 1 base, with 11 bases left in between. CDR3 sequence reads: CASSEGLRNTEAFF. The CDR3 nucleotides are TGCGCCAGCAGCGAAGGTTTGAGGAACACTGAAGCTTTCTTT.

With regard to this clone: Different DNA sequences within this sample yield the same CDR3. CDR3 in amino acids: CASSLGGRETQYF. Written as DNA, the CDR3 is TGTGCCAGCAGCTTAGGAGGGAGGGAGACCCAGTACTTC. V usage is TRBV7-2 and J usage is TRBJ2-5, with TRBD2 as a possible D gene (6 bases). The CDR3 runs to 13 residues. V was clipped by 1 base and J by 5 bases, with 8 bases between them. Germline V gene data show CDR1 as SGHTA and CDR2 as FQGNSA.

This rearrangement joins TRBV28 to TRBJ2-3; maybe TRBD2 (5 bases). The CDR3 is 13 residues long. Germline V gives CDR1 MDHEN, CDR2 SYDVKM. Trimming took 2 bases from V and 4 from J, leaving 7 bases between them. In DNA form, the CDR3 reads TGTGCCAGCAGTTTAGCGGGCCCAGATACGCAGTATTTT. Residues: CASSLAGPDTQYF.

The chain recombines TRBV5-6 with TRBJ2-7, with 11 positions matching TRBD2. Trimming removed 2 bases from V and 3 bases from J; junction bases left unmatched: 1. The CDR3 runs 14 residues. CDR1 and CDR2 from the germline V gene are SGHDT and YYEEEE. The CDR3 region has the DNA TGTGCCAGCAGCTTAACTAGCGGGAGCTACGAGCAGTACTTC. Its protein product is CASSLTSGSYEQYF. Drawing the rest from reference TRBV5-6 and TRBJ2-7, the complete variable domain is DAGVTQSPTHLIKTRGQQVTLRCSPKSGHDTVSWYQQALGQGPQFIFQYYEEEERQRGNFPDRFSGHQFPNYSSELNVNALLLGDSALYLCASSLTSGSYEQYFGPGTRLTVT.

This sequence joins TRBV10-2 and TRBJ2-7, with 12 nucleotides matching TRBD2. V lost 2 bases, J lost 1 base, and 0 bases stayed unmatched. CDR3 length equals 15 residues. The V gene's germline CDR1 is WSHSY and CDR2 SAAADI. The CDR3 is CASSEGTSGSYEQYF. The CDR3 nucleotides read TGCGCCAGCAGTGAGGGGACTAGCGGGTCCTACGAGCAGTACTTC.

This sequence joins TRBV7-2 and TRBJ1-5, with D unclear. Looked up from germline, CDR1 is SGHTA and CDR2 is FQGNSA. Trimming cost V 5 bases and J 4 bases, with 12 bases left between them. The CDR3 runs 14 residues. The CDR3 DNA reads TGTGCCAGCAGCCTAGTGGCGGGGAATCAGCCCCAGCATTTT. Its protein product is CASSLVAGNQPQHF.

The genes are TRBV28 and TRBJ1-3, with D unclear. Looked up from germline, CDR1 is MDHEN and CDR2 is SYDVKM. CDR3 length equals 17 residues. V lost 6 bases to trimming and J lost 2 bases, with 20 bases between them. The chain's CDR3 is CASRRRVGKNAGNTIYF. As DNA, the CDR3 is TGTGCCAGCAGGCGCCGGGTGGGGAAGAATGCTGGAAACACCATATATTTT.

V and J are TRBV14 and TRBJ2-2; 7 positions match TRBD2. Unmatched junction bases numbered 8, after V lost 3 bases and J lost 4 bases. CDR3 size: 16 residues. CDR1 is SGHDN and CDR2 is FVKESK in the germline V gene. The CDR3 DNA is TGTGCCAGCAGCCACCGGCCGGGACTAACCACCGGGGAGCTGTTTTTT. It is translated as CASSHRPGLTTGELFF.

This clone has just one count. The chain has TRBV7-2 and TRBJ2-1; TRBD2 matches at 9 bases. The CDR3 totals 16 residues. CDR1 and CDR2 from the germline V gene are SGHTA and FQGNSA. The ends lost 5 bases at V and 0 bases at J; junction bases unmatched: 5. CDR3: CASSPASGTSYNEQFF. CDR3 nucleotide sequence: TGTGCCAGCAGCCCGGCTAGCGGGACCTCCTACAATGAGCAGTTCTTC.

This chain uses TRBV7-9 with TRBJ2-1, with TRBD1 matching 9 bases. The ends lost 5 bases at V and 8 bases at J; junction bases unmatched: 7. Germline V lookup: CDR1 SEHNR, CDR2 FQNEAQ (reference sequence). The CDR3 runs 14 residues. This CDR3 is CASSLGQGFDEQFF. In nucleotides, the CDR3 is TGTGCCAGCAGCCTAGGACAGGGGTTCGATGAGCAGTTCTTC. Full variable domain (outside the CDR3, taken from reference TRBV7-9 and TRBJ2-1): DTGVSQNPRHKITKRGQNVTFRCDPISEHNRLYWYRQTLGQGPEFLTYFQNEAQLEKSRLLSDRFSAERPKGSFSTLEIQRTEQGDSAMYLCASSLGQGFDEQFFGPGTRLTVL.

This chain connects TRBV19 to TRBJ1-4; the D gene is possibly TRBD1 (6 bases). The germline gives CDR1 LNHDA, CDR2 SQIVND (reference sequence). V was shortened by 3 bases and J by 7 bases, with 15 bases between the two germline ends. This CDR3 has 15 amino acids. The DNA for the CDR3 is TGTGCCAGTAGTATCATGCCGGGACAAGTTGAAAAACTGTTTTTT. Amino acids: CASSIMPGQVEKLFF.

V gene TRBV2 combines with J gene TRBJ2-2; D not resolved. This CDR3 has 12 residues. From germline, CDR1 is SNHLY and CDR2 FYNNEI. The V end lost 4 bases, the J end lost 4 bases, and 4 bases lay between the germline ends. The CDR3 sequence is CASSGGTGELFF. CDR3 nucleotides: TGTGCCAGCAGTGGGGGCACCGGGGAGCTGTTTTTT.

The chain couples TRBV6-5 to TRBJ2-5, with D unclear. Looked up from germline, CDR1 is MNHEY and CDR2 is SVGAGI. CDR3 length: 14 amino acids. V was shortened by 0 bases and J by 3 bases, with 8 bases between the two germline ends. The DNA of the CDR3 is TGTGCCAGCAGTTACTCAGGGCCTAAAGAGACCCAGTACTTC. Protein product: CASSYSGPKETQYF.

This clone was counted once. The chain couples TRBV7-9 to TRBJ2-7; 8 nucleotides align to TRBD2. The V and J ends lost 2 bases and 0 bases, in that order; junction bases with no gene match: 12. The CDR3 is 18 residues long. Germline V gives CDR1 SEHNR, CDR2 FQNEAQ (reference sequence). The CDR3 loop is CASSLSVGRDPNSYEQYF. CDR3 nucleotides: TGTGCCAGCAGCTTAAGTGTCGGGAGGGACCCGAACTCCTACGAGCAGTACTTC.